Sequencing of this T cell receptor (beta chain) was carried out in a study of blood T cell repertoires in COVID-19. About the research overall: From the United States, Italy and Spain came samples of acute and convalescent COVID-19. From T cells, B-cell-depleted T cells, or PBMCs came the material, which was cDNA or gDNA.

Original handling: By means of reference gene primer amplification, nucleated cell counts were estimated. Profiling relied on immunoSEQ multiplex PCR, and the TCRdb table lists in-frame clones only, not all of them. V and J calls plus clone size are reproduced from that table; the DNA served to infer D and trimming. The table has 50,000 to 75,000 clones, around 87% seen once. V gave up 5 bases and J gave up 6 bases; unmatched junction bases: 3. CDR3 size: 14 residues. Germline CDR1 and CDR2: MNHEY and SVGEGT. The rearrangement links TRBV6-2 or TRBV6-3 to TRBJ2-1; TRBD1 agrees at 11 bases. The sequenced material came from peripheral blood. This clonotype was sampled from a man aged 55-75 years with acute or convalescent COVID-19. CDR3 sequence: CASSPGTGGNEQFF. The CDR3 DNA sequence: TGTGCCAGCAGTCCCGGGACAGGGGGCAATGAGCAGTTCTTC.